The next 24 T cell receptor beta chains were all read from a single sample in a study of T cell responses to AZD1222 COVID-19 vaccine. Only in-frame clones appear in the TCRdb table, and some are missing; sequencing was by immunoSEQ multiplex PCR. The sample carries roughly 100,000 clones, around 92% recorded once. The material sequenced was peripheral blood, taken on day 0 of AZD1222 vaccination. These receptor sequences come from an adult in good health.

The genes are TRBV5-1 and TRBJ2-7; 9 bases align to TRBD1. The germline gives CDR1 SGHRS, CDR2 YFSETQ. Trimming at V came to 4 bases and at J to 4 bases, leaving 9 bases not matched to a gene. The CDR3 loop spans 15 amino acids. CDR3 in amino acids: CASSPGQGMGYEQYF. In nucleotides, the CDR3 is TGCGCCAGCAGCCCAGGACAGGGGATGGGGTACGAGCAGTACTTC.

CDR3 nucleotides: TGCAGCGTTGAAGACCCGGACTACAACGAGCAGTACTTC. This encodes CSVEDPDYNEQYF. This chain uses TRBV29-1 with TRBJ2-7; D is perhaps TRBD2 (6 bases). V lost 0 bases, J lost 5 bases, and 11 bases lay in between. This CDR3 region has 13 residues. Germline V gives CDR1 SQVTM, CDR2 ANQGSEA.

The chain employs TRBV5-1 and TRBJ2-1; 7 bases are a match to TRBD2. The germline gives CDR1 SGHRS, CDR2 YFSETQ. V trimming: 4 bases; J trimming: 9 bases; junction bases outside the gene matches: 4. The CDR3 is 12 amino acids. CDR3 DNA: TGCGCCAGCAGCCCGGGGGGTAGTGAGCAGTTCTTC. Its translation is CASSPGGSEQFF.

In this sample, this clone turned up once. The chain carries TRBV20-1 and TRBJ2-5, with 9 bases identical to TRBD2. This CDR3 comprises 15 residues. The ends lost 3 bases at V and 5 bases at J; junction bases unmatched: 10. Germline V lookup: CDR1 DFQATT, CDR2 SNEGSKA (reference sequence). CDR3 coding DNA: TGCAGTGCTAGTTTCGGCGGGAGGGCCGTGGAGACCCAGTACTTC. It codes for CSASFGGRAVETQYF.

The chain couples TRBV7-8 to TRBJ2-7, with 7 bases lining up with TRBD2. Germline lookup yields CDR1 SGHVS and CDR2 FQNEAQ. The CDR3 contains 15 residues. The V segment lost 2 bases and the J segment 6 bases; nucleotides outside the gene matches: 10. The CDR3 spells CASSLSPAGVVEQYF. The CDR3 region has the DNA TGTGCCAGCAGCTTAAGTCCCGCGGGAGTAGTCGAGCAGTACTTC.

The chain joins TRBV21-1 to TRBJ1-5. TRBV21-1 is reported as a pseudogene. This CDR3 is 13 amino acids long. This chain's CDR3 is CASSKELGQPQHF. The CDR3 region has the DNA TGTGCCAGCAGCAAAGAGTTAGGGCAGCCCCAGCATTTT.

The J gene is TRBJ2-1, the V gene TRBV6-2 or TRBV6-3, with 12 positions matching TRBD2. Trimming at V came to 4 bases and at J to 12 bases, leaving 13 bases not matched to a gene. Germline loops: CDR1 MNHEY, CDR2 SVGEGT. The CDR3 is 16 amino acids. The CDR3 DNA is TGTGCCAGCAGTTCGAAGATCAGACTAGCGGGAGAGGGGCAGTTCTTC. Translation: CASSSKIRLAGEGQFF.

The chain is built from TRBV28 and TRBJ1-4; TRBD1 might be the D (6 bases). The V and J ends lost 5 bases and 8 bases respectively, with 15 bases between them. The CDR3 consists of 14 residues. CDR1 is MDHEN and CDR2 is SYDVKM in the germline V gene. The CDR3 loop is CASSARAGVEKLFF. The CDR3, as DNA: TGTGCCAGCAGTGCCCGGGCAGGGGTCGAAAAACTGTTTTTT.

The genes are TRBV5-1 and TRBJ2-7, with TRBD1 as a possible D gene (5 bases). CDR1 is SGHRS and CDR2 is YFSETQ in the germline V gene. The CDR3 consists of 12 residues. Trimming removed 6 bases at V and 0 bases at J, with 7 bases between. In nucleotides, the CDR3 is TGCGCCAGCACGGACAACTCCTACGAGCAGTACTTC. This encodes CASTDNSYEQYF.

The rearrangement joins TRBV4-1 to TRBJ1-1; 9 bases agree with TRBD1. V lost 1 base and J lost 0; bases outside the gene matches: 3. This CDR3 spans 16 amino acids. Germline assignment: CDR1 MGHRA and CDR2 YSYEKL. The CDR3 bases are TGCGCCAGCAGCCAAGTTAGGACAGGGGTGAACACTGAAGCTTTCTTT. As protein: CASSQVRTGVNTEAFF.

This chain connects TRBV24-1 to TRBJ1-1; unclear D gene. Germline lookup yields CDR1 KGHDR and CDR2 SFDVKD. The CDR3 is 13 residues long. The V end lost 4 bases, the J end lost 2 bases, and 7 bases lay between the germline ends. CDR3 coding DNA: TGTGCCACCAGTGAGCTCGGCAACACTGAAGCTTTCTTT. Protein sequence: CATSELGNTEAFF.

Here the CDR3 DNA reads TGTGCCGCGAGGCCGGGGTCCGAGCAGTACTTC. This codes for CAARPGSEQYF. V gene TRBV9 combines with J gene TRBJ2-7; D may be TRBD2 (5 bases). The V gene lost 10 bases and the J gene lost 6 bases, with 14 bases spanning the gap. Germline V lookup: CDR1 SGDLS, CDR2 YYNGEE. CDR3 length: 11 amino acids.

This chain uses TRBV5-6 with TRBJ2-6; no clear D. CDR1 and CDR2 (germline): SGHDT, YYEEEE. CDR3 length equals 16 residues. V was cut by 4 bases and J by 0 bases, with 11 bases left in between. The CDR3 reads CASSLITSSGANVLTF. The DNA of the CDR3 is TGTGCCAGCAGCCTAATAACAAGCTCTGGGGCCAACGTCCTGACTTTC.

The CDR3 nucleotides read TGTGCCAGCAGTTTATCAGGGAGCCAGGACGAGCAGTACTTC. The encoded protein is CASSLSGSQDEQYF. The chain recombines TRBV27 with TRBJ2-7; tentatively, D is TRBD2 (5 bases). This CDR3 contains 14 residues. Per the germline V gene, CDR1 is MNHEY and CDR2 is SMNVEV (reference sequence). V was pared by 0 bases and J by 5 bases, with 11 bases between.

This chain uses TRBV28 with TRBJ1-5; D is ambiguous. The germline V and J ends were trimmed by 7 bases and 10 bases, with 14 bases remaining between them. The CDR3 is made up of 12 amino acids. Germline V lookup: CDR1 MDHEN, CDR2 SYDVKM. The chain's CDR3 is CASTLGVGPQHF. CDR3 sequence (DNA): TGTGCCAGCACTCTCGGGGTTGGTCCCCAGCATTTT.

This clone showed up just once. The rearrangement joins TRBV5-6 to TRBJ1-1; no clear D gene. Germline CDR1 reads SGHDT; CDR2 reads YYEEEE. V was trimmed by 5 bases and J by 1 base, leaving 9 bases between them. The CDR3 runs to 13 residues. The CDR3 is CASSTAGNTEAFF. CDR3 nucleotides: TGTGCCAGCAGTACCGCGGGGAACACTGAAGCTTTCTTT. The full variable domain, its missing parts supplied by reference TRBV5-6 and TRBJ1-1, is DAGVTQSPTHLIKTRGQQVTLRCSPKSGHDTVSWYQQALGQGPQFIFQYYEEEERQRGNFPDRFSGHQFPNYSSELNVNALLLGDSALYLCASSTAGNTEAFFGQGTRLTVV.

The J gene is TRBJ2-3, the V gene TRBV6-5; D possibly corresponds to TRBD2 (6 bases). The germline V gene encodes CDR1 MNHEY and CDR2 SVGAGI. The CDR3 contains 15 residues. V was cut by 6 bases and J by 1 base, with 14 bases left in between. CDR3 amino acids: CASREGPPGTDTQYF. The CDR3 DNA reads TGTGCCAGCAGGGAGGGGCCTCCGGGCACAGATACGCAGTATTTT.

This clone has a single count. V usage is TRBV18 and J usage is TRBJ1-2; 9 bases match TRBD1. This CDR3 has 14 amino acids. V was pared by 3 bases and J by 6 bases, with 5 bases of the junction left unmatched. Looked up from germline, CDR1 is KGHSH and CDR2 is LQKENI. This CDR3 reads CASSPTGGPNGYTF. The DNA for the CDR3 is TGTGCCAGCTCACCTACAGGGGGCCCGAATGGCTACACCTTC.

This sequence joins TRBV5-1 and TRBJ2-1, with D possibly TRBD2 on 5 matching bases. The CDR3 has 15 amino acids. The ends were cut back, 0 bases at V and 5 bases at J, with 12 bases in the middle. The V gene's germline CDR1 is SGHRS and CDR2 YFSETQ. The CDR3 is CASSLAGRAHNEQFF. DNA of the CDR3: TGCGCCAGCAGCTTGGCGGGGAGAGCCCACAATGAGCAGTTCTTC.

This rearrangement joins TRBV18 to TRBJ1-4; possibly TRBD1 for D (6 bases). The CDR3 extends over 13 amino acids. Germline V gives CDR1 KGHSH, CDR2 LQKENI. V shed 6 bases and J shed 7 bases, with 12 bases lying between them. The chain's CDR3 is CASSGGPVEKLFF. The DNA of the CDR3 is TGTGCCAGCTCCGGGGGGCCGGTTGAAAAACTGTTTTTT.

This clone was seen more than once but under ten times. V is TRBV7-9 and J is TRBJ2-1; D remains ambiguous. Germline CDR1 SEHNR, CDR2 FQNEAQ (reference sequence). Deletions cut 2 bases from V and 8 bases from J, with 4 bases between. The CDR3 extends over 11 amino acids. CDR3 protein: CASSLSYEQFF. CDR3 nucleotides: TGTGCCAGCAGCTTATCCTATGAGCAGTTCTTC.

As DNA, the CDR3 is TGTGCCAGCAGCAAGGGACTAGCGGGATTGGAGACCCAGTACTTC. Translated: CASSKGLAGLETQYF. V is TRBV11-3 and J is TRBJ2-5; 13 nucleotides line up with TRBD2. The CDR3 is made up of 15 amino acids. J was trimmed by 5 bases and V by 5 bases; bases with no gene match: 5. Germline V CDR1 and CDR2: SGHNT, YENEEA.

The J gene is TRBJ2-1, the V gene TRBV6-4, with TRBD1 matching over 10 bases. Trimming cost V 4 bases and J 7 bases; bases outside gene matches: 16. Germline V gene sequence: CDR1 MRHNA, CDR2 SNTAGT. The CDR3 is made up of 18 amino acids. The CDR3 coding sequence is TGTGCCAGCAGTGCCCTCCCCCCCGGGACAGGGGTGGAGAATGAGCAGTTCTTC. It is translated as CASSALPPGTGVENEQFF.

The rearrangement uses TRBV13 and TRBJ2-7, with D hard to call. Germline values: CDR1 PRHDT, CDR2 FYEKMQ (reference sequence). This CDR3 is built from 11 residues. V was clipped by 6 bases and J by 7 bases, with 10 bases between them. Here the CDR3 reads CASRRYGEQYF. The CDR3 DNA reads as TGTGCCAGCAGACGTTATGGGGAGCAGTACTTC.